Listed below are T cell receptor beta chains from one sample, sequenced in a study of T cell responses to AZD1222 COVID-19 vaccine. Sequencing used immunoSEQ multiplex PCR; TCRdb keeps in-frame clones, though not all of them. The sample consists of fewer than 70,000 clones, over 70% of them appearing once. Sequences were derived from peripheral blood, sampled 28 days after the second AZD1222 dose. The receptor set was obtained from an adult who received the AZD1222 COVID-19 vaccine. Both conserved end residues are part of each CDR3. D genes are given only for firm matches. Clone size appears in some rows only: once, few, many, or a class for an expanded clone.

TRBJ1-6,TRBV7-2,-,TRBD1,TGTGCCAGCAGCTCGACAGGGTCGGTTGGTTCACCCCTCCACTTT,CASSSTGSVGSPLHF
TRBJ2-5,TRBV12-3/TRBV12-4,-,-,TGTGCCAGCAGTCCCCGGGAGACCCAGTACTTC,CASSPRETQYF
TRBJ1-1,TRBV28,-,-,TGTGCCAGCAGTACCCCATCCTTGGCGGACACTGAAGCTTTCTTT,CASSTPSLADTEAFF
TRBJ1-6,TRBV5-1,-,-,TGCGCCAGCAGCTTAAAGGATAATTCACCCCTCCACTTT,CASSLKDNSPLHF
TRBJ1-1,TRBV25-1,-,-,TGTGCCAGCAGGGCAGGGAGGGGAGAAGCTTTCTTT,CASRAGRGEAFF
TRBJ2-3,TRBV7-6,-,TRBD2,TGTGCCAGCAGCCCAGGACTAGCGGGGATTAGCACAGATACGCAGTATTTT,CASSPGLAGISTDTQYF
TRBJ1-1,TRBV7-2,few,TRBD1,TGTGCCAGCAGCCCCAACGGACAGGGCACTGAAGCTTTCTTT,CASSPNGQGTEAFF
TRBJ1-6,TRBV19,-,-,TGTGCCAGTAGTATAGCCGCTTTTTCACCCCTCCACTTT,CASSIAAFSPLHF
TRBJ2-7,TRBV11-2,-,-,TGTGCCAGCAGCTCCTATTCCTACGAGCAGTACTTC,CASSSYSYEQYF
TRBJ2-1,TRBV4-1,-,TRBD2,TGCGCCAGCAGCCAGACGACCGCGGGGGGAAAGTACAATGAGCAGTTCTTC,CASSQTTAGGKYNEQFF
TRBJ1-2,TRBV7-9,-,-,TGTGCCAGCAGCTTAGGGGCAGCCTTGGAGGGCTATGGCTACACCTTC,CASSLGAALEGYGYTF
TRBJ2-1,TRBV12-5,once,TRBD2,TGTGCTAGTGGACTAGCGGGGGGGAGTGAGCAGTTCTTC,CASGLAGGSEQFF
TRBJ2-2,TRBV2,-,-,TGTGCCAGCAGTGAACGGAGTTTGGACACCGGGGAGCTGTTTTTT,CASSERSLDTGELFF
TRBJ1-1,TRBV29-1,few,-,TGCAGCGTTGAAGTCCCAGGGATAATGGGTGAAGCTTTCTTT,CSVEVPGIMGEAFF
TRBJ2-7,TRBV3-1/TRBV3-2,-,TRBD1,TGTGCCAGCAGCCAAGGGCGGACAGGCGGAATTCAATTTCGGGGAGAGCAGTACTTC,CASSQGRTGGIQFRGEQYF
TRBJ1-5,TRBV20-1,-,-,TGCAGTGCTAGAGTCAGGGGACCCCAGCATTTT,CSARVRGPQHF
TRBJ2-7,TRBV19,-,TRBD2,TGTGCCAGTTCCCGACTAGCGGGGGACTACGAGCAGTACTTC,CASSRLAGDYEQYF